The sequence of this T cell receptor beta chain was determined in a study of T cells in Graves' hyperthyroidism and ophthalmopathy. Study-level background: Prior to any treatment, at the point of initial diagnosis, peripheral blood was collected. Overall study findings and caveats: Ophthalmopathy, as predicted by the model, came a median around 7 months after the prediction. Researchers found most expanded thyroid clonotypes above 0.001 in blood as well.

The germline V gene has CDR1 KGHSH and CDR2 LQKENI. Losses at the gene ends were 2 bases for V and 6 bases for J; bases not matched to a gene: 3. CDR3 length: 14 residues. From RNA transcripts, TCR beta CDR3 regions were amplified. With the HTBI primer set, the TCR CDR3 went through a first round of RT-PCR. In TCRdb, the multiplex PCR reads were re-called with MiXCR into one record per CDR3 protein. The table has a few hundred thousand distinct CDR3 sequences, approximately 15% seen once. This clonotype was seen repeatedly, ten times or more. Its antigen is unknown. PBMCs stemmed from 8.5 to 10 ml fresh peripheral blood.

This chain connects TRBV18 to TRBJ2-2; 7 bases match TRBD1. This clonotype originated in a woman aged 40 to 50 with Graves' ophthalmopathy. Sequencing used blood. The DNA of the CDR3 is TGTGCCAGCTCACCATCGGACAGGCCCGGGGAGCTGTTTTTT. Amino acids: CASSPSDRPGELFF. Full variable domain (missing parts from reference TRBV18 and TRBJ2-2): NAGVMQNPRHLVRRRGQEARLRCSPMKGHSHVYWYRQLPEEGLKFMVYLQKENIIDESGMPKERFSAEFPKEGPSILRIQQVVRGDSAAYFCASSPSDRPGELFFGEGSRLTVL.